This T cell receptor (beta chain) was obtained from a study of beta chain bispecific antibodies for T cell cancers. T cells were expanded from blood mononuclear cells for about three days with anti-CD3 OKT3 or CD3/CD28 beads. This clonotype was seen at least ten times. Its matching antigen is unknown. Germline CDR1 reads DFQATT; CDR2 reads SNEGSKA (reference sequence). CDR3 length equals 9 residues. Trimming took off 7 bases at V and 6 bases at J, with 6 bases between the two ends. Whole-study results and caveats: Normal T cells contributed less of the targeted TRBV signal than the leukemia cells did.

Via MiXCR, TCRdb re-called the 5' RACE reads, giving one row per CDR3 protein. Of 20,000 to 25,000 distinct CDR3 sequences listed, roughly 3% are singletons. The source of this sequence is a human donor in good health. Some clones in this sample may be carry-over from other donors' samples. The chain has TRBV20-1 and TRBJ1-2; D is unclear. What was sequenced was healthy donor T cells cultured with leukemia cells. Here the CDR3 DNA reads TGCAGTGAGGTAGATGGCTACACCTTC. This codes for CSEVDGYTF.